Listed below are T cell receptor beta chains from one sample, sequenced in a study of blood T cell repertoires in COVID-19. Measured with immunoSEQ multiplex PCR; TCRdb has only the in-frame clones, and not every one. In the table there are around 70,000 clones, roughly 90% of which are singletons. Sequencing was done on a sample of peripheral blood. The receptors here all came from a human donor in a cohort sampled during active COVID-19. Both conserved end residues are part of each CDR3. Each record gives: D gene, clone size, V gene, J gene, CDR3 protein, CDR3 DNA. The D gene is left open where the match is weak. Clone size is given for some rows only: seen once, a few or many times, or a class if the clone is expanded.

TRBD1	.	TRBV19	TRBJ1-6	CASSYRGLASPLHF	TGTGCCAGTAGCTACAGGGGGCTGGCCTCACCCCTCCACTTT
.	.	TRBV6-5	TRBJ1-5	CASEFRVGNQPQHF	TGTGCCAGTGAGTTCAGGGTGGGCAATCAGCCCCAGCATTTT
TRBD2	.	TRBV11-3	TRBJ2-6	CASSLDGGSPGANVLTF	TGTGCCAGCAGCTTAGATGGCGGGAGTCCTGGGGCCAACGTCCTGACTTTC
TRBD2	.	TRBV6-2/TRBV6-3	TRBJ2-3	CASSWDLAGGSVDTQYF	TGTGCCAGCAGTTGGGATCTAGCGGGAGGGTCTGTAGATACGCAGTATTTT
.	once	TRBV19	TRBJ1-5	CASSSQGGQPQHF	TGTGCCAGTAGCTCCCAGGGAGGTCAGCCCCAGCATTTT
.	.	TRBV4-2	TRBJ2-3	CASSQDGSGTDTQYF	TGTGCCAGCAGCCAAGATGGAAGCGGCACAGATACGCAGTATTTT
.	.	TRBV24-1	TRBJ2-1	CATSDLNSGKDEQFF	TGTGCCACCAGTGATTTGAACTCAGGGAAGGATGAGCAGTTCTTC
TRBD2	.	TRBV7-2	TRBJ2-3	CASSQGSGRVADTQYF	TGTGCCAGCAGCCAAGGGAGCGGGAGGGTAGCAGATACGCAGTATTTT
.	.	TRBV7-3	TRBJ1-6	CASSRGHLRGDNSPLHF	TGTGCCAGCAGCCGGGGACACCTTCGCGGAGATAATTCACCCCTCCACTTT
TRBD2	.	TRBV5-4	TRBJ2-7	CASSLGPSGGYERQYF	TGTGCCAGCAGCTTGGGTCCCAGCGGGGGGTACGAACGGCAGTACTTC
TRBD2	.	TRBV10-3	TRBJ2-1	CAISAGTSGRAGINEQFF	TGTGCCATCAGTGCCGGGACTAGCGGGAGGGCCGGGATAAATGAGCAGTTCTTC
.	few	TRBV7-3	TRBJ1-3	CASSLDSYSGNTIYF	TGTGCCAGCAGCTTAGACAGTTACTCTGGAAACACCATATATTTT
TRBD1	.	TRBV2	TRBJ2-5	CASSATLTGSETQYF	TGTGCCAGCAGTGCTACCTTGACAGGGTCGGAAACCCAGTACTTC
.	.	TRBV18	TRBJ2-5	CASSPQAPGSAGQETQYF	TGTGCCAGCTCACCACAAGCCCCCGGGTCGGCGGGTCAAGAGACCCAGTACTTC
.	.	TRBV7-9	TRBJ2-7	CASSLVLEARGKSYEQYF	TGTGCCAGCAGCTTAGTTCTAGAAGCCAGGGGAAAATCCTACGAGCAGTACTTC
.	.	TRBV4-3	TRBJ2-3	CASSQEIAEDTQYF	TGCGCCAGCAGCCAAGAGATAGCCGAGGATACGCAGTATTTT
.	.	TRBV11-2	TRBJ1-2	CASSPHQGNYGYTF	TGTGCCAGCAGCCCCCACCAGGGTAACTATGGCTACACCTTC
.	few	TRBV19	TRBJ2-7	CASSYGQDYEQYF	TGTGCCAGTAGTTATGGGCAGGACTACGAGCAGTACTTC
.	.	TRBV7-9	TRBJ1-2	CASSSPSRGADYGYTF	TGTGCCAGCAGCTCCCCCTCCCGGGGGGCGGACTATGGCTACACCTTC
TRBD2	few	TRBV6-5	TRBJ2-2	CASSSGRLNTGELFF	TGTGCCAGCTCAAGCGGGAGGCTAAACACCGGGGAGCTGTTTTTT
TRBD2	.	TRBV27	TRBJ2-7	CASSLSGLVGTSGAFEQYF	TGTGCCAGCAGTTTATCTGGTCTCGTGGGGACTAGCGGGGCATTCGAGCAGTACTTC
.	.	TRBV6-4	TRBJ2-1	CASSAEAGEGVEQFF	TGTGCCAGCAGTGCCGAGGCGGGAGAGGGGGTTGAGCAGTTCTTC
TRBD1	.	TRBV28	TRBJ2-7	CASSLRQGAYEQYF	TGTGCCAGCAGTTTGAGACAGGGGGCTTACGAGCAGTACTTC
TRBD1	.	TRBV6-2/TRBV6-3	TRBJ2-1	CASSWGTGYNEQFF	TGTGCCAGCAGTTGGGGGACAGGTTACAATGAGCAGTTCTTC